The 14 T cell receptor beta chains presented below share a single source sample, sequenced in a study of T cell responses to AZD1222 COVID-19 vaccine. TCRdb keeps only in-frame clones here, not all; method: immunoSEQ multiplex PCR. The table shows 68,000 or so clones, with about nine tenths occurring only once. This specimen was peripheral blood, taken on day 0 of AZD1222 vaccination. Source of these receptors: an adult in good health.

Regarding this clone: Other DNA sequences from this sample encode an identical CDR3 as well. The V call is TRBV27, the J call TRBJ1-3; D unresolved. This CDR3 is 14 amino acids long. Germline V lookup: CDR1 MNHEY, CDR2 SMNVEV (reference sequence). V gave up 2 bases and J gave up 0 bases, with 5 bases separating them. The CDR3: CASSLSFSGNTIYF. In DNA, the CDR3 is TGTGCCAGCAGTTTAAGCTTCTCTGGAAACACCATATATTTT.

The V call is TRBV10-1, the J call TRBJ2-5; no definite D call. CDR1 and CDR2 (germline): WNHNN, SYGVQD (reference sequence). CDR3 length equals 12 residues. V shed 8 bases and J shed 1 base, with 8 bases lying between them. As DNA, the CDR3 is TGCGCCAGCGGACCCTCCCAAGAGACCCAGTACTTC. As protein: CASGPSQETQYF.

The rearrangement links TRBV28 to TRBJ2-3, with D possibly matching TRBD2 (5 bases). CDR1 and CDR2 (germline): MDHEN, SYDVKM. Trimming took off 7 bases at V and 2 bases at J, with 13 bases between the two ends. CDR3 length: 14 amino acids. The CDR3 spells CASTPDFPTDTQYF. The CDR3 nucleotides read TGTGCCAGCACCCCGGACTTCCCCACAGATACGCAGTATTTT.

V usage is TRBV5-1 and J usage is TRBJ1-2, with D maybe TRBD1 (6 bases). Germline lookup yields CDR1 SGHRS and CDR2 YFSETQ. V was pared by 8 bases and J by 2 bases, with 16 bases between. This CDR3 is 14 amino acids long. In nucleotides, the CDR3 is TGCGCCAGAACTGTTCCGGGACACAACTATGGCTACACCTTC. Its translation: CARTVPGHNYGYTF.

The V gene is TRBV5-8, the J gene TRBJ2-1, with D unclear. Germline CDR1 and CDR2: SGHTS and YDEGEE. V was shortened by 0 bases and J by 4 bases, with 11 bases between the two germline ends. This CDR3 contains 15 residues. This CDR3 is CASSLVGQEYNEQFF. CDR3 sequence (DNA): TGTGCCAGCAGCTTGGTGGGCCAGGAGTACAATGAGCAGTTCTTC. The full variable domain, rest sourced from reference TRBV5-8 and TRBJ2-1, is EAGVTQSPTHLIKTRGQQATLRCSPISGHTSVYWYQQALGLGLQFLLWYDEGEERNRGNFPPRFSGRQFPNYSSELNVNALELEDSALYLCASSLVGQEYNEQFFGPGTRLTVL.

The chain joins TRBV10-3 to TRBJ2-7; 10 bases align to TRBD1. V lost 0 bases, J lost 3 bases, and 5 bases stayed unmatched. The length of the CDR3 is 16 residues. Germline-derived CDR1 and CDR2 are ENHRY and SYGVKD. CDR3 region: CAISESGTGESYEQYF. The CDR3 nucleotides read TGTGCCATCAGTGAGTCAGGGACAGGGGAGAGCTACGAGCAGTACTTC.

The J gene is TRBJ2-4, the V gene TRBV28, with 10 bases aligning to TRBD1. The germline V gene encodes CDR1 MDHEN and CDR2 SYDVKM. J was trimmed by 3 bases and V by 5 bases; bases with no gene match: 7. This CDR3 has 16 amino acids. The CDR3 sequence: CASSRQGARHKNIQYF. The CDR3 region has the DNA TGTGCCAGCAGTCGACAGGGGGCTAGACACAAAAACATTCAGTACTTC.

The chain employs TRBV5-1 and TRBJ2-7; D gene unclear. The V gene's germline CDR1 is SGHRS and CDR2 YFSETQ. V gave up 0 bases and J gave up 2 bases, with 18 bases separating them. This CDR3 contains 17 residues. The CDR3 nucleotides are TGCGCCAGCAGCTTGGCCTATTTTCCCCAAAGGACCTACGAGCAGTACTTC. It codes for CASSLAYFPQRTYEQYF.

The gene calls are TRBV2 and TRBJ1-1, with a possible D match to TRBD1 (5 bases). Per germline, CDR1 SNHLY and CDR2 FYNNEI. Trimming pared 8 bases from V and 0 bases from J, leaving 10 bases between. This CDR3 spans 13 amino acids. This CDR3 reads CASWGIMNTEAFF. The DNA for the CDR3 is TGTGCCAGCTGGGGCATCATGAACACTGAAGCTTTCTTT.

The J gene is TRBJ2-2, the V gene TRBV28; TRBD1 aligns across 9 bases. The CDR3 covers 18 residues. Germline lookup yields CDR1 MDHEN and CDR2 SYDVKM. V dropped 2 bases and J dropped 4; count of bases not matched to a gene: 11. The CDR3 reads CASSLDKWDRASTGELFF. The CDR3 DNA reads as TGTGCCAGCAGTTTAGACAAGTGGGACAGGGCTTCCACCGGGGAGCTGTTTTTT. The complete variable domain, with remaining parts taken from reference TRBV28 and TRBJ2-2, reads DVKVTQSSRYLVKRTGEKVFLECVQDMDHENMFWYRQDPGLGLRLIYFSYDVKMKEKGDIPEGYSVSREKKERFSLILESASTNQTSMYLCASSLDKWDRASTGELFFGEGSRLTVL.

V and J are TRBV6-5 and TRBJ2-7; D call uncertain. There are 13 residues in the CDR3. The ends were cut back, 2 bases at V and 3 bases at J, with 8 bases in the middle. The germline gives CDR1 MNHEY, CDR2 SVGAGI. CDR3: CASSYPPIYEQYF. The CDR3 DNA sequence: TGTGCCAGCAGTTACCCCCCGATCTACGAGCAGTACTTC.

The CDR3: CASSLTGVSYEQYF. The CDR3 DNA sequence: TGTGCCAGCAGCTTAACGGGAGTGTCCTACGAGCAGTACTTC. The rearrangement uses TRBV7-9 and TRBJ2-7; D might be TRBD2 (6 bases). The V and J ends lost 2 bases and 1 base respectively, with 9 bases between them. This CDR3 has 14 residues. In germline, CDR1 is SEHNR, CDR2 FQNEAQ (reference sequence).

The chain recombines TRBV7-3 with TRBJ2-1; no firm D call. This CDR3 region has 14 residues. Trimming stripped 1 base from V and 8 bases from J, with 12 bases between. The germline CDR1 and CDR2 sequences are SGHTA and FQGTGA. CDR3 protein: CASSLILSPHEQFF. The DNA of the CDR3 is TGTGCCAGCAGCTTAATACTTTCCCCCCATGAGCAGTTCTTC. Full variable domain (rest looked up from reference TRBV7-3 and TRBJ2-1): GAGVSQTPSNKVTEKGKYVELRCDPISGHTALYWYRQSLGQGPEFLIYFQGTGAADDSGLPNDRFFAVRPEGSVSTLKIQRTERGDSAVYLCASSLILSPHEQFFGPGTRLTVL.

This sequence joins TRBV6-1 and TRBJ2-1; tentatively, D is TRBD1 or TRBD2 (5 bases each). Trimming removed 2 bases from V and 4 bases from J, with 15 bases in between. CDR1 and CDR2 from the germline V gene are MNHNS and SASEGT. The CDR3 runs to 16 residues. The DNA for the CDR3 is TGTGCCAGCAGTGAATCCTCTGGGGGAGTTTACAATGAGCAGTTCTTC. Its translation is CASSESSGGVYNEQFF.